This T cell receptor beta chain was captured by sequencing in a study of shared clonotypes between healthy human individuals. Study-level background: The plates for each donor numbered three CD4 naive, three CD4 memory, two CD8 naive and one CD8 memory.

Notes on the study in general: The study found about 5% of naive CD4 clonotypes shared across four donors.

Germline V lookup: CDR1 SEHNR, CDR2 FQNEAQ (reference sequence). This CDR3 spans 14 amino acids. With 5 bases removed from V and 5 bases from J, the gap between germline ends came to 13 bases. Libraries were prepared by immunoSEQ multiplex PCR; TCRdb keeps only in-frame clonotypes and omits some of them. The sample has roughly 530,000 clones; about 95% are singletons. The donors, healthy adults who were HIV-negative, had experienced no recent acute infections or vaccinations. In its sample, this clone was seen once. Its antigen is unidentified. The chain is built from TRBV7-9 and TRBJ2-1; either TRBD1 or TRBD2 may supply D (6 bases each). The receptor was isolated from a woman in her 30s in good health. The sequencing sample was made of naive CD4+ T cells sorted from blood. As to subset: CD45RA+ positively selected. This CDR3 reads CASSRPGANNEQFF. For the CDR3, the DNA is TGTGCCAGCAGCCGCCCGGGGGCGAACAATGAGCAGTTCTTC.